This TCR beta chain came from a study of blood T cell repertoires in COVID-19. For the study at large: Whether acute or convalescent, the COVID-19 samples came from the United States, Italy and Spain.

In the original workflow: Estimated nucleated cell counts came from reference gene primer amplification. This table comes from immunoSEQ multiplex PCR, and its TCRdb copy is limited to in-frame clones, with some not included. V, J and clone size were drawn from that table, and D and trimming were deduced from the DNA. The data contain some 50,000 clones, 65% to 85% of them seen just once; the ten biggest clones take up 50% to 75%. Trimming cost V 0 bases and J 4 bases, with 18 bases left between them. Germline loops: CDR1 MGHRA, CDR2 YSYEKL. The CDR3 covers 17 residues. This TCR came from a man between 65 and 85 years old with acute or convalescent COVID-19. The chain combines TRBV4-1 with TRBJ1-1; unclear D gene. The sequencing input was peripheral blood. The CDR3 DNA follows: TGCGCCAGCAGCCAAGATCGTCCGCCCGGGAGCCGCACTGAAGCTTTCTTT. Translation gives CASSQDRPPGSRTEAFF.